A single sample gave rise to the 10 T cell receptor beta chains below, sequenced in a study of human T cells and chemical hapten exposure. TCRdb re-derived calls from the RACE reads in MiXCR, one entry per CDR3 protein. Of 300,000 to 350,000 distinct CDR3 sequences in the sample, around 7% were seen once. Specified time point: patch test 1, 2 weeks after DPC sensitization. Noted treatment: therapeutic diphenylcyclopropenone sensitization with weekly scalp DPC. The source was whole blood, collected in connection with sensitization to the hapten diphenylcyclopropenone (DPC). These receptors all come from a woman between 18 and 29 years old with alopecia areata. Some clones in this sample may be carry-over from other donors' samples.

This clonotype has at least ten counts. The chain carries TRBV11-3 and TRBJ2-6, with D unclear. The CDR3 loop spans 15 amino acids. Germline CDR1 SGHNT, CDR2 YENEEA. V lost 5 bases, J lost 2 bases, and 10 bases lay in between. CDR3 sequence reads: CASSPRAPGANVLTF. The CDR3 nucleotides are TGTGCCAGCAGCCCCCGTGCTCCTGGGGCCAACGTCCTGACTTTC.

The CDR3 protein is CASSPTRDRGFGYTF. The CDR3 DNA reads as TGTGCCAGCAGCCCTACCCGGGACAGGGGCTTTGGCTACACCTTC. The V call is TRBV7-9, the J call TRBJ1-2; 10 bases align to TRBD1. This CDR3 has 15 amino acids. Germline trimming cut 5 bases from V and 7 bases from J; bases unmatched to any gene: 10. Germline CDR1 and CDR2: SEHNR and FQNEAQ (reference sequence).

The rearrangement uses TRBV6-5 and TRBJ2-3; 9 nucleotides align to TRBD2. Trimming took 3 bases from V and 6 from J; bases not matched to a gene: 10. Germline lookup yields CDR1 MNHEY and CDR2 SVGAGI. This CDR3 is 16 amino acids long. This CDR3 reads CASSYRSSGKGDTQYF. Here the CDR3 DNA reads TGTGCCAGCAGTTATCGGTCTAGCGGGAAGGGGGATACGCAGTATTTT.

J is TRBJ1-5 and V is TRBV28, with D hard to call. V was shortened by 5 bases and J by 6 bases, with 5 bases between the two germline ends. Per the germline V gene, CDR1 is MDHEN and CDR2 is SYDVKM. The CDR3 runs 11 residues. The CDR3 loop is CASSGLQPQHF. The DNA of the CDR3 is TGTGCCAGCAGTGGCCTTCAGCCCCAGCATTTT.

In this sample, this clonotype turned up a few times. The gene calls are TRBV19 and TRBJ2-5; 8 nucleotides match TRBD1. Germline trimming cut 5 bases from V and 2 bases from J; bases unmatched to any gene: 10. CDR1 and CDR2 (germline): LNHDA, SQIVND (reference sequence). The CDR3 consists of 16 residues. CDR3 coding DNA: TGTGCCAGTAGTCCCAGGGGGCGTCGAGATCAAGAGACCCAGTACTTC. It encodes CASSPRGRRDQETQYF. Filled out from reference TRBV19 and TRBJ2-5, the complete variable domain reads DGGITQSPKYLFRKEGQNVTLSCEQNLNHDAMYWYRQDPGQGLRLIYYSQIVNDFQKGDIAEGYSVSREKKESFPLTVTSAQKNPTAFYLCASSPRGRRDQETQYFGPGTRLLVL.

The rearrangement uses TRBV18 and TRBJ2-1, with D possibly being TRBD2 (7 bases). The ends were cut back, 5 bases at V and 8 bases at J, with 13 bases in the middle. Germline V lookup: CDR1 KGHSH, CDR2 LQKENI. The length of the CDR3 is 13 residues. CDR3 in amino acids: CASSGTGRDEQFF. Written as DNA, the CDR3 is TGTGCCAGCTCAGGCACAGGGAGGGATGAGCAGTTCTTC.

This clonotype was seen more than once but under ten times. The chain employs TRBV10-3 and TRBJ2-3, with 9 bases aligning to TRBD2. Germline V gene data show CDR1 as ENHRY and CDR2 as SYGVKD. The CDR3 consists of 15 residues. With 2 bases clipped from V and 4 bases from J, the junction kept 4 bases outside the gene matches. CDR3 region: CAISELKRGADTQYF. CDR3 DNA sequence: TGTGCCATCAGTGAGCTCAAGCGGGGGGCAGATACGCAGTATTTT.

The chain combines TRBV20-1 with TRBJ2-3, with D perhaps TRBD2 (6 bases). V gave up 6 bases and J gave up 7 bases, with 26 bases separating them. The CDR3 contains 16 residues. CDR1 and CDR2 from the germline V gene are DFQATT and SNEGSKA (reference sequence). The CDR3 loop is CSAPPMGGDRANTQYF. Written as DNA, the CDR3 is TGCAGTGCGCCCCCGATGGGGGGAGACCGGGCTAATACGCAGTATTTT.

This chain joins TRBV6-5 and TRBJ2-7, with 7 positions matching TRBD1. Germline V gene sequence: CDR1 MNHEY, CDR2 SVGAGI. The trim removed 2 bases at V and 8 bases at J, leaving 12 bases unmatched. This CDR3 is 15 amino acids long. The CDR3 sequence is CASSYQRPGTEKQYF. As DNA, the CDR3 is TGTGCCAGCAGTTACCAGCGACCCGGGACAGAAAAGCAGTACTTC.

This clonotype was observed many times. The rearrangement uses TRBV29-1 and TRBJ2-7; D is perhaps TRBD1 (6 bases). The V gene lost 1 base and the J gene lost 2 bases, with 9 bases spanning the gap. The CDR3 is 13 residues long. Germline assignment: CDR1 SQVTM and CDR2 ANQGSEA. The CDR3 DNA sequence: TGCAGCGTTGAAGGGGACAAAGCCTACGAGCAGTACTTC. Translated, it gives CSVEGDKAYEQYF.